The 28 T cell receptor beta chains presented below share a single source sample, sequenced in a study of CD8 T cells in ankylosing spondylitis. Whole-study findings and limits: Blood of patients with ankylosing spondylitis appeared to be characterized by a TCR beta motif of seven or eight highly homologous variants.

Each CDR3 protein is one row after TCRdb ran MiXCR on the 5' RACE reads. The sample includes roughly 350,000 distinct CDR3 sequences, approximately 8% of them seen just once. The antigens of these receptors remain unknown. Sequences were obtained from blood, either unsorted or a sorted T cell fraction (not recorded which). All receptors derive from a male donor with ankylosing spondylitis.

The DNA for the CDR3 is TGCAGCGTTGGGGGGACAGGGGGGTTCGAGCAGTACTTC. Amino acids: CSVGGTGGFEQYF. The chain employs TRBV29-1 and TRBJ2-7; 11 bases map to TRBD1. The trim removed 4 bases at V and 6 bases at J, leaving 5 bases unmatched. The CDR3 sequence is 13 residues long. The germline V gene has CDR1 SQVTM and CDR2 ANQGSEA.

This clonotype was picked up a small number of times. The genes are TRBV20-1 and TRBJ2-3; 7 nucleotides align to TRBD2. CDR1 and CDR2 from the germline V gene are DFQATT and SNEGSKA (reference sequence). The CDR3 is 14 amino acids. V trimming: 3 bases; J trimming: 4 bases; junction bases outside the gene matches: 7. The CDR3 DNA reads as TGCAGTGCTAGCCGGAGCGGGATCGCAGATACGCAGTATTTT. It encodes CSASRSGIADTQYF.

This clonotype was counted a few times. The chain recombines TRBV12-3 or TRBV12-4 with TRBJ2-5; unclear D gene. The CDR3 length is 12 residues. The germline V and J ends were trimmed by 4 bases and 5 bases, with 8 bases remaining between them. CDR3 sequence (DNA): TGTGCCAGCAGTTCTTATCGGGAGACCCAGTACTTC. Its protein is CASSSYRETQYF.

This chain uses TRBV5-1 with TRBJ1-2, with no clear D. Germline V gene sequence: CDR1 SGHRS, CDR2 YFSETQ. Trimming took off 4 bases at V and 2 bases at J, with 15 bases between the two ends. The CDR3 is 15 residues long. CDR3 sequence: CASSSFEAGNYGYTF. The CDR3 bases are TGCGCCAGCAGCAGTTTCGAGGCAGGCAACTATGGCTACACCTTC.

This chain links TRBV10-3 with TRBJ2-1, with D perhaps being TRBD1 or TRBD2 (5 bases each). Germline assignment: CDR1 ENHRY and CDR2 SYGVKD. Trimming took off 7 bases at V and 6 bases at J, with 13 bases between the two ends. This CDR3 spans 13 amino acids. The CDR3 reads CAITGTSGNEQFF. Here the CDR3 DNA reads TGTGCCATCACTGGGACGAGTGGCAATGAGCAGTTCTTC.

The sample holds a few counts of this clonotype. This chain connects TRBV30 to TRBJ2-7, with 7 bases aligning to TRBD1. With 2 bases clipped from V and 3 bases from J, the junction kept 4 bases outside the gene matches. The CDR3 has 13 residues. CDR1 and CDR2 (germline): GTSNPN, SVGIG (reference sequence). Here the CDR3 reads CAWSPDRNYEQYF. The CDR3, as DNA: TGTGCCTGGAGTCCGGACAGGAACTACGAGCAGTACTTC.

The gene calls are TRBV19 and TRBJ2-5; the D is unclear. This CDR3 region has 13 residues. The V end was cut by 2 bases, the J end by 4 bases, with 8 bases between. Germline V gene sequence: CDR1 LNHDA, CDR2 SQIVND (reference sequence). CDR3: CASSINQAETQYF. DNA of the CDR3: TGTGCCAGTAGTATAAACCAGGCAGAGACCCAGTACTTC.

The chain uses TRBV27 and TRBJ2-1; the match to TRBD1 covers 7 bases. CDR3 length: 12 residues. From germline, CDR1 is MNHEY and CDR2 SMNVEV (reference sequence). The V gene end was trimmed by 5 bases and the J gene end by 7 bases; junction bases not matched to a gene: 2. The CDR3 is CASSIQGNEQFF. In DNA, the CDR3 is TGTGCCAGCAGTATACAGGGGAATGAGCAGTTCTTC.

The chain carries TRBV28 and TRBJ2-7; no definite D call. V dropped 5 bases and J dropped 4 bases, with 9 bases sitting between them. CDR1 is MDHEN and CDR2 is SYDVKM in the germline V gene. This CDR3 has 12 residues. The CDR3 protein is CASSPLVYEQYF. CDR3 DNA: TGTGCCAGCAGTCCATTAGTTTACGAGCAGTACTTC.

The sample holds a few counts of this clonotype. The CDR3 loop is CASSQDGPGLYNEQFF. CDR3 nucleotides: TGCGCCAGCAGCCAAGATGGTCCCGGACTATACAATGAGCAGTTCTTC. J is TRBJ2-1 and V is TRBV4-3; the D gene is possibly TRBD2 (6 bases). Looked up from germline, CDR1 is LGHNA and CDR2 is YSLEER. V lost 0 bases and J lost 4, with 13 bases in between. This CDR3 is 16 amino acids long.

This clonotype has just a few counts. CDR3 amino acids: CASSSIAEALVEQYF. In DNA, the CDR3 is TGTGCCAGCAGTTCCATAGCGGAGGCTCTCGTAGAGCAGTACTTC. The V gene is TRBV6-2 or TRBV6-3, the J gene TRBJ2-7; a weak D match, TRBD2 (6 bases). V lost 4 bases, J lost 7 bases, and 20 bases lay in between. Germline V gene data show CDR1 as MNHEY and CDR2 as SVGEGT. This CDR3 region has 15 residues.

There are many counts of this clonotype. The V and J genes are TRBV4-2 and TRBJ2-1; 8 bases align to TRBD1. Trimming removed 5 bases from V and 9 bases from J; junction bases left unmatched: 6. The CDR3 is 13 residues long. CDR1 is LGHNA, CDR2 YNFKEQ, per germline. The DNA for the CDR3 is TGTGCCAGCAGCTCAGGGGGCCGCGGTGAGCAGTTCTTC. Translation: CASSSGGRGEQFF.

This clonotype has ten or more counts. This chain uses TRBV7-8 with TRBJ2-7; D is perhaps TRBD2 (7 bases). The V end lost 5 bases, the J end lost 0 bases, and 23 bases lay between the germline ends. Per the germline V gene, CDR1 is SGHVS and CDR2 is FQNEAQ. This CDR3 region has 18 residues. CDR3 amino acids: CASSPRIMGGGSSYEQYF. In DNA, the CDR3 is TGTGCCAGCAGCCCACGGATTATGGGGGGCGGGAGCTCCTACGAGCAGTACTTC.

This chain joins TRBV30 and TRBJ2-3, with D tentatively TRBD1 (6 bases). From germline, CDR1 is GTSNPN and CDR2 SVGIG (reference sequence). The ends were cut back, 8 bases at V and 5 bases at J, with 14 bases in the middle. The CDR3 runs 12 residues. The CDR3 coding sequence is TGTGCCGGGACAACCGGAGGAGATACGCAGTATTTT. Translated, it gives CAGTTGGDTQYF.

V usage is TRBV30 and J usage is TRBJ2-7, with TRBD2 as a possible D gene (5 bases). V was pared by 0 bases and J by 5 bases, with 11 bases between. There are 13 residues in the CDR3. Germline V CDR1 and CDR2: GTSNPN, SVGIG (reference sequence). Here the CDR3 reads CAWSVLVDHEQYF. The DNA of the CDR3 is TGTGCCTGGAGTGTACTAGTGGACCACGAGCAGTACTTC.

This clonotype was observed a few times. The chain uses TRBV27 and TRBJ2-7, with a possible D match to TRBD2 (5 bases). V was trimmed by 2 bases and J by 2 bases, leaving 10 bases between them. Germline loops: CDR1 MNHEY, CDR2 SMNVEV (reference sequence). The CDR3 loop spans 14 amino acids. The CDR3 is CASSLRGSTYEQYF. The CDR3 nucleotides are TGTGCCAGCAGTTTACGAGGGAGCACCTACGAGCAGTACTTC.

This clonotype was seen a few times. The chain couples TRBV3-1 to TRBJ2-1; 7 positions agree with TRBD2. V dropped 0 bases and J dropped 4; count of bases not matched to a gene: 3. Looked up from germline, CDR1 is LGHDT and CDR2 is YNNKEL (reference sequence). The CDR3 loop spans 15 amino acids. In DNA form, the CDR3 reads TGTGCCAGCAGCCAAGATCTTAGCGGGTACAATGAGCAGTTCTTC. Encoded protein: CASSQDLSGYNEQFF.

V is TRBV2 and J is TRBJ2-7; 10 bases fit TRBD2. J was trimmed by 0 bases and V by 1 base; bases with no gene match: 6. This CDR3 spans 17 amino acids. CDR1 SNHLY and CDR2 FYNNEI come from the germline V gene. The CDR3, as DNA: TGTGCCAGCAGTGAAGTGGGACTAGCGTATCGCTCCTACGAGCAGTACTTC. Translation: CASSEVGLAYRSYEQYF. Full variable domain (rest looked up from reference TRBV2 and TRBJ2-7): EPEVTQTPSHQVTQMGQEVILRCVPISNHLYFYWYRQILGQKVEFLVSFYNNEISEKSEIFDDQFSVERPDGSNFTLKIRSTKLEDSAMYFCASSEVGLAYRSYEQYFGPGTRLTVT.

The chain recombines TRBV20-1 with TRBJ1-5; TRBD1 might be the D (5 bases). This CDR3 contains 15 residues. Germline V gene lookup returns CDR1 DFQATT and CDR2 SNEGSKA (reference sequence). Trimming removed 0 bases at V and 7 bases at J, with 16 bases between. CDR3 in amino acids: CSARDHGRVEQPQHF. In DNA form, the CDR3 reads TGCAGTGCTAGAGATCATGGCAGGGTGGAGCAGCCCCAGCATTTT.

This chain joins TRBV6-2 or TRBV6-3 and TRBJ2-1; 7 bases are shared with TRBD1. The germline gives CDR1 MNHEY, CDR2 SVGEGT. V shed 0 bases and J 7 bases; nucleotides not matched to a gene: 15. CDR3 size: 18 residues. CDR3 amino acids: CASSYSSPTYKGANEQFF. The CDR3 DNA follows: TGTGCCAGCAGTTACTCATCTCCTACCTATAAGGGGGCTAATGAGCAGTTCTTC.

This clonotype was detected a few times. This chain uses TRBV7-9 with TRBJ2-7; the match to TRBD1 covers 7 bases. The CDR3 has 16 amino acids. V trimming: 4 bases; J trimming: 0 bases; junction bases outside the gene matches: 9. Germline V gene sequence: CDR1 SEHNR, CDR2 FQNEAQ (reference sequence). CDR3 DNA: TGTGCCAGCAGCTCCCGGACAGGACGGCGCTCCTACGAGCAGTACTTC. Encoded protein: CASSSRTGRRSYEQYF.

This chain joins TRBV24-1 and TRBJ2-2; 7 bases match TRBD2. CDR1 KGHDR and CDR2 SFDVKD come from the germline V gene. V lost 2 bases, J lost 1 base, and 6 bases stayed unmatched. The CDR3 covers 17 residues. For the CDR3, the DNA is TGTGCCACCAGTGATTCGGCGGGGGACGGGAACACCGGGGAGCTGTTTTTT. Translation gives CATSDSAGDGNTGELFF.

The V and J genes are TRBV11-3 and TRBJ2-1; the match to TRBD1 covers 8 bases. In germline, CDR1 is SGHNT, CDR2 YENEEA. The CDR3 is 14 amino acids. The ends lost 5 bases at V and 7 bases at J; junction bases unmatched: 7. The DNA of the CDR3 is TGTGCCAGCAGCCCGGGGGACAGGAGGAATGAGCAGTTCTTC. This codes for CASSPGDRRNEQFF.

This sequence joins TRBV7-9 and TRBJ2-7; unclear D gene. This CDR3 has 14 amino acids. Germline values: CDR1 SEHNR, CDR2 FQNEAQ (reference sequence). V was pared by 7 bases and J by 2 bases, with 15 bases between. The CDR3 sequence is CASTHGQDPYEQYF. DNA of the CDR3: TGTGCCAGCACCCACGGGCAGGACCCCTACGAGCAGTACTTC.

CDR3 in amino acids: CSARETGSSYNEQFF. CDR3 nucleotides: TGCAGTGCTAGGGAAACAGGCAGCTCCTACAATGAGCAGTTCTTC. This rearrangement joins TRBV20-1 to TRBJ2-1, with a possible D match to TRBD1 (5 bases). The CDR3 is 15 amino acids. V lost 3 bases to trimming and J lost 0 bases, with 12 bases between them. Germline assignment: CDR1 DFQATT and CDR2 SNEGSKA (reference sequence).

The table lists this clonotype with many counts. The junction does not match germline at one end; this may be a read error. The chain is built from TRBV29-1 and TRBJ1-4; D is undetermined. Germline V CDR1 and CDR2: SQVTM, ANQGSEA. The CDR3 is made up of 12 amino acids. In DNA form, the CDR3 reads TGCAGCGTAGAAGACATCAATGAAAAACTGTTTTTT. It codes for CSVEDINEKLFF.

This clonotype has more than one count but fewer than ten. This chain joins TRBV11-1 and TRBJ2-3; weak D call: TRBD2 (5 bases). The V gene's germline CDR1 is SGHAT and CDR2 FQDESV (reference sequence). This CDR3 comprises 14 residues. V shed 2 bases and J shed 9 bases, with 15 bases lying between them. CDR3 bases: TGTGCCAGCAGCTTATCTGGCCACGGGAACACGCAGTATTTT. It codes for CASSLSGHGNTQYF.

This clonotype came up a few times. The CDR3 bases are TGCAGTGGGGGGGGAAACCTTAACTATGGCTACACCTTC. Translating gives CSGGGNLNYGYTF. V is TRBV20-1 and J is TRBJ1-2; TRBD1 is a possible D gene (5 bases). The germline CDR1 and CDR2 sequences are DFQATT and SNEGSKA (reference sequence). V was clipped by 7 bases and J by 1 base, with 13 bases between them. This CDR3 comprises 13 residues.